The rows below give T cell receptor beta chains drawn from one sample of a study of tumor and adjacent non-tumor tissue in lung cancer. TCRdb re-analysed the multiplex PCR reads in MiXCR, keeping a single row per CDR3 protein. The sample holds roughly 200,000 distinct CDR3 sequences, 71% seen once. Sequenced: lung tumor tissue. Receptors originate from a man aged 60-69 years with non-small cell lung cancer. Both conserved end residues are part of each CDR3. The D gene is left open where the match is weak. Size values are once, few and many counts, or a class for expanded clones, and some rows have none.

d_call	j_call	v_call	clone_size	cdr3_nt	cdr3_aa
TRBD2	TRBJ2-2	TRBV11-2	once	TGTGCCAGCAGCTTAGATAGCGGGGGGACGAACACCAGGGAGCTGTTTTTT	CASSLDSGGTNTRELFF
TRBD2	TRBJ2-5	TRBV4-3	.	TGCGCTAGCAGCCAAGCCCTAGCGGGAGTTCAGTACTTC	CASSQALAGVQYF
.	TRBJ2-1	TRBV11-2	.	TGTGTCAGCAGCTTGGACCAGGGAGTTGAGCAGTTTTTC	CVSSLDQGVEQFF
.	TRBJ2-5	TRBV7-2	.	TGTGCCAGCAGCTTGGGACTCCCCGATACCCAGTACTTC	CASSLGLPDTQYF
TRBD2	TRBJ2-3	TRBV24-1	.	TGTACCACCAGTGATTTTATAGCGGGAAGAACAGATACGCAGTATTTT	CTTSDFIAGRTDTQYF
TRBD1	TRBJ2-7	TRBV6-6	many	TGTGCCAGCAGTCCGGGACAGGGCCTTTACGAGCAGTACTTC	CASSPGQGLYEQYF
.	TRBJ2-7	TRBV19	few	TGTGCCAGTAGTCCATTACAGGGCTCCTACGAGCAGTACTTC	CASSPLQGSYEQYF
TRBD1	TRBJ1-2	TRBV30	.	TGTACCTGGAGCATCAGGGGGAGTGGCTACACCTTC	CTWSIRGSGYTF
.	TRBJ2-5	TRBV6-5	.	TGTTCCAGCAGTGATACCGGTACCTCGGGGGCCCAGTACTTC	CSSSDTGTSGAQYF
TRBD2	TRBJ2-1	TRBV20-1	.	TGCAGTGCTAGTTTAGCGGGAGTGTGTAATGAGCAATTCTTC	CSASLAGVCNEQFF
TRBD2	TRBJ2-3	TRBV4-3	many	TGCGCCAGCAGCCAAGATCTGGCGGGAGGAGGAGATACGCAGTATTTT	CASSQDLAGGGDTQYF
.	TRBJ1-5	TRBV20-1	.	TGCAATGCTATAGCACAGGGAGACCAGCCCCAGCATTTT	CNAIAQGDQPQHF
.	TRBJ2-3	TRBV20-1	few	TGCAGTCCAATGGAGGCTAGCGGCACAGATACGCAGTATTTT	CSPMEASGTDTQYF
.	TRBJ1-6	TRBV7-3	.	TGTGCCAGCAGCCCCACGGCCGTGGAGGGTTCACCCCTCTACTTT	CASSPTAVEGSPLYF
.	TRBJ1-5	TRBV20-1	few	TGCAGTGCTAGTCAGCCGGGGCTTCAGCCCCAGCATTTT	CSASQPGLQPQHF
TRBD1	TRBJ2-7	TRBV7-8	.	TGTGCCAGCAGCCCCGGGACAGCCCGCTACGAGCAGTACTTC	CASSPGTARYEQYF
.	TRBJ1-1	TRBV11-2	.	TGTGCCAGCAGCTCAGTTGAGAACATTGAAGCTTTCTTT	CASSSVENIEAFF
TRBD2	TRBJ2-2	TRBV11-2	once	TGTGCCAGCAGCCTCATGACTAGCGGGAGGCCCGGGGAGCTGTTTTTT	CASSLMTSGRPGELFF
.	TRBJ1-2	TRBV12-3/TRBV12-4	.	TGTGCCAGCAGAATACAGGGTACGGGAGGCTACACCTTC	CASRIQGTGGYTF
TRBD2	TRBJ2-7	TRBV20-1	once	TGCAGTGCTAGTTCACCCTTGGGACTAGTGGGAGGTTCCTACGAGCAGTACTTC	CSASSPLGLVGGSYEQYF
.	TRBJ2-1	TRBV28	once	TGTGCCAGCAGTTTCGGCCAGGTTCTAGGAAATGAGCAGTTCTTC	CASSFGQVLGNEQFF
.	TRBJ1-5	TRBV4-3	.	TGCACCAGTAGCCAAGATTACGCGGAGAATAGCAATCAGCCCCAGCATTTC	CTSSQDYAENSNQPQHF
.	TRBJ2-7	TRBV20-1	.	TGCAGTGCTAGAGACCAAACTAGCAAGCAGTATTTC	CSARDQTSKQYF
.	TRBJ2-3	TRBV4-3	many	TGCGCCAGCAGCTTACGGGGAGATACGCAGTATTTT	CASSLRGDTQYF
TRBD1	TRBJ1-4	TRBV20-1	.	TGCAGTGCTAGAGATGCAGGGGGATCGGCTAATGAAAAACTGTTTTTT	CSARDAGGSANEKLFF
.	TRBJ1-5	TRBV10-3	.	TGTGCCATCAGCGGAGACAGAAGCAATCAGCCCCAGCATTTT	CAISGDRSNQPQHF
.	TRBJ2-5	TRBV11-2	.	TGTACCAGCAGCTTAGGGTCCAGTACAGAGACCCAGTACTTC	CTSSLGSSTETQYF
.	TRBJ1-1	TRBV6-5	.	TGTGCCACCAGGGCCGCCAGGCTGAACACTGATGCTTTCTTT	CATRAARLNTDAFF
.	TRBJ1-5	TRBV20-1	.	TGCAGTGCCCTGGGAGGGGGGATGTATAGCAATCAGCCCCACCAATTT	CSALGGGMYSNQPHQF
.	TRBJ2-3	TRBV6-6	.	TGTGCCAGCAGTTACTTGACAGTCACAGAAACACAGTATTTT	CASSYLTVTETQYF